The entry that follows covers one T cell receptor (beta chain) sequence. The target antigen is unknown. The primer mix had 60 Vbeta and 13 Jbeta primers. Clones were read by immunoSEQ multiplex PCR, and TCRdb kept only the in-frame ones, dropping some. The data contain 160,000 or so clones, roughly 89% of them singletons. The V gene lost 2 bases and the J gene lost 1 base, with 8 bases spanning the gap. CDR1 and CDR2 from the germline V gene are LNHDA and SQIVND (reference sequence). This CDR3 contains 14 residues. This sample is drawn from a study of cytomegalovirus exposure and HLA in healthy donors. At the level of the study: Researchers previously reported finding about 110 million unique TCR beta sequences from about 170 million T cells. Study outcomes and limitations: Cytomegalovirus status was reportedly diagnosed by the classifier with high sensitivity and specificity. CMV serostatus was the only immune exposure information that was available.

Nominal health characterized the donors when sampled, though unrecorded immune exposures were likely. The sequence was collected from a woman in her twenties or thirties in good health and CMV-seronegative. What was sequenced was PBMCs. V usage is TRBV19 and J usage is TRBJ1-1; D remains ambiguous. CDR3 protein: CASSIFAGNTEAFF. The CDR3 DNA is TGTGCCAGTAGTATATTTGCCGGGAACACTGAAGCTTTCTTT.